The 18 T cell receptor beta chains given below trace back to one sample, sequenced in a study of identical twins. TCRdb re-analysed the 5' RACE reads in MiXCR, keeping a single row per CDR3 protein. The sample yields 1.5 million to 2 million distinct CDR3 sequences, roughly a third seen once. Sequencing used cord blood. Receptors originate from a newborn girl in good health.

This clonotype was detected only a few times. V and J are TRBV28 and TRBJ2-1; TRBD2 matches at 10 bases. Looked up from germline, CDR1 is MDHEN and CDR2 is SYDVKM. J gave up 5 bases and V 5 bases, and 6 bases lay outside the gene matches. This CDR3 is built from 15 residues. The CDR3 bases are TGTGCCAGCAGTCTCCAGCGGGAGGGTCACAATGAGCAGTTCTTC. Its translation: CASSLQREGHNEQFF.

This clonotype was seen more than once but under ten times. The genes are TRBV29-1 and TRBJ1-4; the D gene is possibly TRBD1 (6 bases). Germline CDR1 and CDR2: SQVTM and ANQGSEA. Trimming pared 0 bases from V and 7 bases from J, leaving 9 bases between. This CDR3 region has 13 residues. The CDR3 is CSVEEQGFEKLFF. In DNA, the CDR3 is TGCAGCGTTGAAGAGCAGGGGTTTGAAAAACTGTTTTTT.

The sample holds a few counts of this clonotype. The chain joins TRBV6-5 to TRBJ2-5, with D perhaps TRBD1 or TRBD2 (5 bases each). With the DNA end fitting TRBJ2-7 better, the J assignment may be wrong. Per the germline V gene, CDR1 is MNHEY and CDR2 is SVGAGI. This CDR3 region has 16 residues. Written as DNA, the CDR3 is TGTGCCAGCAGTTACCCTAGCAAATGGCTGGGGCGCGAGCAGTACTTC. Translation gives CASSYPSKWLGREQYF.

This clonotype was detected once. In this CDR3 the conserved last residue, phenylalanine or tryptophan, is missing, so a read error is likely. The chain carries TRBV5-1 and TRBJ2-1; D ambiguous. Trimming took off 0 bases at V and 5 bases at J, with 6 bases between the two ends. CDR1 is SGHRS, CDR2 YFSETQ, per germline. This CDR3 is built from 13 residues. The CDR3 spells CASSLALDNEQFY. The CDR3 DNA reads TGCGCCAGCAGCTTGGCGCTCGACAATGAGCAGTTCTAC.

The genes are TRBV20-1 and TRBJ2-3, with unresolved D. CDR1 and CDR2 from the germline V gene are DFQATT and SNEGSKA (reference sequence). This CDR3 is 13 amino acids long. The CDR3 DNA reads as TGCAGGGCCCCGAAGGCTGGGACAGATACGCAGTATTTT. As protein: CRAPKAGTDTQYF.

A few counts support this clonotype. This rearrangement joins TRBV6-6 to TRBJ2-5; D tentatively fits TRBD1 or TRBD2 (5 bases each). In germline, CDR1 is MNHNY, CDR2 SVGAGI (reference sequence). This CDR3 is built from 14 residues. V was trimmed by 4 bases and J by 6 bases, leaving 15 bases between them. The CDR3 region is CASSSRDVGQTQYF. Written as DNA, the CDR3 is TGTGCCAGCAGTTCCCGGGACGTCGGTCAGACCCAGTACTTC.

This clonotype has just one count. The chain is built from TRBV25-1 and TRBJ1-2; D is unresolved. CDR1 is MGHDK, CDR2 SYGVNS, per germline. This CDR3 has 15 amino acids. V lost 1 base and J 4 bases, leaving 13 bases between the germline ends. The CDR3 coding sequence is TGTGCCAGCAGTGAATCTTCGATTATGGGCTATGGCTACACCTTC. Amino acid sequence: CASSESSIMGYGYTF.

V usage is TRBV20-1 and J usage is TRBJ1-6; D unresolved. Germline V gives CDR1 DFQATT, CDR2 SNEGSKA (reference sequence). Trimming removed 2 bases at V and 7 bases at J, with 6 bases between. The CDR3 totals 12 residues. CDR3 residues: CSARSGNSPLHF. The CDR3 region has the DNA TGCAGTGCTAGATCGGGAAATTCACCCCTCCACTTT.

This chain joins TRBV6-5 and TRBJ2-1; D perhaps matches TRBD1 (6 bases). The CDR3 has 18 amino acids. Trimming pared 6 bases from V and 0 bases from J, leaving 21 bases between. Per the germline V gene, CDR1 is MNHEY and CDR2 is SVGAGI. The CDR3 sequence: CASRYTSAATGSYNEQFF. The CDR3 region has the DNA TGTGCCAGCAGGTATACGTCCGCCGCGACAGGCTCCTACAATGAGCAGTTCTTC.

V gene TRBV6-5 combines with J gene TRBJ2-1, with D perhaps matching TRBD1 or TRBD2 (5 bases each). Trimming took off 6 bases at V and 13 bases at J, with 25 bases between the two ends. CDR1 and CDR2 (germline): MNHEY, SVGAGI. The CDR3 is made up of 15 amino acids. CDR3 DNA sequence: TGTGCCAGCAGCCCAGGCGACAGTTTGGGAGAGACCCAGTTCTTC. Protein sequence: CASSPGDSLGETQFF.

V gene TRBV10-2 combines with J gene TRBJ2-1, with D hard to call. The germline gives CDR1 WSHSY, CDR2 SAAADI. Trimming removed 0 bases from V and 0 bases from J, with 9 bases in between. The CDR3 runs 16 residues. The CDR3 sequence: CASSESSRSSYNEQFF. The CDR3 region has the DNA TGCGCCAGCAGTGAGTCGAGCAGAAGCTCCTACAATGAGCAGTTCTTC.

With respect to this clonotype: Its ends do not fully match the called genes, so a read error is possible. CDR3 bases: TGCAATGCTAAGGGACCTTACAATGAGCAGTACTTC. The encoded protein is CNAKGPYNEQYF. The V and J genes are TRBV20-1 and TRBJ2-1; D is possibly TRBD1 or TRBD2 (5 bases each). The DNA end is a closer match to TRBJ2-7, so the J assignment may be wrong. The CDR3 totals 12 residues. Per the germline V gene, CDR1 is DFQATT and CDR2 is SNEGSKA (reference sequence).

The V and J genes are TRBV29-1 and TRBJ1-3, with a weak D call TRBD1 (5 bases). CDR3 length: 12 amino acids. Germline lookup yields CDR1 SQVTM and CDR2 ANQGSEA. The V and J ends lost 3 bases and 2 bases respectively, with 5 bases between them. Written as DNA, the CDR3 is TGCAGCGTTGAGGGGCCTGGAAACACCATATATTTT. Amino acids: CSVEGPGNTIYF.

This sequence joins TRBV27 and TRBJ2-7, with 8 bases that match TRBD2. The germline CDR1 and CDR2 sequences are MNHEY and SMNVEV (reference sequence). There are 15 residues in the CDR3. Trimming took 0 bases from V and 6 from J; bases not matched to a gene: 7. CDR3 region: CASSLSIAGSGEQYF. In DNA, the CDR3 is TGTGCCAGCAGTTTATCCATAGCGGGATCCGGCGAGCAGTACTTC.

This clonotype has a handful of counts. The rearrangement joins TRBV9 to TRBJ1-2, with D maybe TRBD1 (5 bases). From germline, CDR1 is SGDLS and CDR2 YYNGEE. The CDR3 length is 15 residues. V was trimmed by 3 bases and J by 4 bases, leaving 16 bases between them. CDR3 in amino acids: CASSGNLDSLYGYTF. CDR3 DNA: TGTGCCAGCAGCGGAAATCTAGACAGCCTCTATGGCTACACCTTC.

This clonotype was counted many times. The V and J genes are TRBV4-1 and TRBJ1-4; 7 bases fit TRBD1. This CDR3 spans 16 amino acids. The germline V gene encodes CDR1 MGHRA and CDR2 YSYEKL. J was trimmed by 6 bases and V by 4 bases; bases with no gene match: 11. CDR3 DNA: TGCGCCAGCAGCCGGCTCCTCGGACAGGATTATGAAAAACTGTTTTTT. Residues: CASSRLLGQDYEKLFF.

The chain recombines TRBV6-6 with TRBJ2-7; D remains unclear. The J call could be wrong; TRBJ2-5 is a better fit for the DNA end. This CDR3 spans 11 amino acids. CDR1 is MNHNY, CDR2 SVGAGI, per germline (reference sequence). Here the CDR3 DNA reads TGTGCCAGCAGTTACTGGTGGACCCAGTACTTC. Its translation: CASSYWWTQYF.

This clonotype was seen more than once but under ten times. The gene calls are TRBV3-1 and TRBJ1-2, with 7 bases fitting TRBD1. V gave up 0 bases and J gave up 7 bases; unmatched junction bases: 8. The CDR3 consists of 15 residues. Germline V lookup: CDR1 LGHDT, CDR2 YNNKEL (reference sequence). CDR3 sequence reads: CASSQDPRQGAGYTF. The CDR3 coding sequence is TGTGCCAGCAGCCAAGATCCCCGACAGGGAGCTGGCTACACCTTC. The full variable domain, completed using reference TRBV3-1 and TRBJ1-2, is DTAVSQTPKYLVTQMGNDKSIKCEQNLGHDTMYWYKQDSKKFLKIMFSYNNKELIINETVPNRFSPKSPDKAHLNLHINSLELGDSAVYFCASSQDPRQGAGYTFGSGTRLTVV.